One sample yielded the 9 T cell receptor beta chains listed below, sequenced in a study of control samples from healthy donors and cancer patients. Profiling relied on immunoSEQ multiplex PCR, and the TCRdb table lists in-frame clones only, not all of them. The record lists 150,000 to 200,000 clones, of which the ten most abundant hold roughly 2%. The sample comprised blood. These TCRs come from a woman aged 25 to 39 in good health.

V is TRBV28 and J is TRBJ2-3; D call uncertain. The CDR3 has 16 residues. Germline V gene data show CDR1 as MDHEN and CDR2 as SYDVKM. V was clipped by 4 bases and J by 0 bases, with 14 bases between them. Here the CDR3 DNA reads TGTGCCAGCAGTTCAACTACCATCGTGAGCACAGATACGCAGTATTTT. Translating gives CASSSTTIVSTDTQYF.

This rearrangement joins TRBV24-1 to TRBJ2-2; the D is unclear. With 4 bases removed from V and 8 bases from J, the gap between germline ends came to 13 bases. CDR1 and CDR2 (germline): KGHDR, SFDVKD. This CDR3 region has 14 residues. In DNA form, the CDR3 reads TGTGCCACCAGTGACCCGGTTTTTTCAGGGGAGCTGTTTTTT. Translating gives CATSDPVFSGELFF.

Here the CDR3 reads CASSQVGMGSPLHF. CDR3 nucleotides: TGTGCCAGCAGCCAAGTAGGGATGGGGTCACCCCTCCACTTT. This sequence joins TRBV14 and TRBJ1-6; D unresolved. The CDR3 is made up of 14 amino acids. Germline V gives CDR1 SGHDN, CDR2 FVKESK. Deletions cut 1 base from V and 10 bases from J, with 11 bases between.

The CDR3 nucleotides are TGTGCCAGTAGTCAGGGACAGGGGACAGCCTACGAGCAGTACTTC. This encodes CASSQGQGTAYEQYF. The chain joins TRBV19 to TRBJ2-7; 10 nucleotides line up with TRBD1. After removal of 5 bases from V and 2 bases from J, the junction contained 6 bases not matched to a gene. From germline, CDR1 is LNHDA and CDR2 SQIVND (reference sequence). The CDR3 sequence is 15 residues long.

The V call is TRBV30, the J call TRBJ2-1; 9 bases line up with TRBD1. Germline V gene sequence: CDR1 GTSNPN, CDR2 SVGIG (reference sequence). V trimming: 4 bases; J trimming: 8 bases; junction bases outside the gene matches: 15. The CDR3 extends over 16 amino acids. The DNA of the CDR3 is TGTGCCTGGACTCAGAGTCTGGGACAGGGAGGCGATGAGCAGTTCTTC. It encodes CAWTQSLGQGGDEQFF.

The V gene is TRBV28, the J gene TRBJ2-7, with 8 bases that match TRBD1. This CDR3 contains 15 residues. Germline trimming cut 3 bases from V and 3 bases from J; bases unmatched to any gene: 7. CDR1 MDHEN and CDR2 SYDVKM come from the germline V gene. CDR3 sequence: CASSFRGLNHYEQYF. DNA for the CDR3: TGTGCCAGCAGTTTCAGGGGGCTGAACCACTACGAGCAGTACTTC.

V and J are TRBV28 and TRBJ2-7; D possibly corresponds to TRBD2 (6 bases). The CDR3 runs 15 residues. Trimming shortened V by 4 bases and J by 2 bases, and 15 bases separated the two germline ends. CDR1 and CDR2 (germline): MDHEN, SYDVKM. The CDR3 loop reads CASSSRAGRAYEQYF. The CDR3 DNA reads TGTGCCAGCAGTTCCCGGGCGGGACGAGCCTACGAGCAGTACTTC.

The rearrangement links TRBV2 to TRBJ1-1; the D is unclear. This CDR3 region has 10 residues. The V gene's germline CDR1 is SNHLY and CDR2 FYNNEI. V lost 5 bases, J lost 3 bases, and 1 base lay in between. Written as DNA, the CDR3 is TGTGCCAGCAGTTACACTGAAGCTTTCTTT. It encodes CASSYTEAFF.

V usage is TRBV4-2 and J usage is TRBJ2-7; 8 nucleotides match TRBD1. The germline CDR1 and CDR2 sequences are LGHNA and YNFKEQ. The CDR3 is made up of 17 amino acids. Unmatched junction bases numbered 9, after V lost 0 bases and J lost 2 bases. This CDR3 reads CASSQDRKGQVTYEQYF. The CDR3 coding sequence is TGTGCCAGCAGCCAAGATCGAAAGGGACAGGTGACCTACGAGCAGTACTTC.